This T cell receptor beta chain was obtained from a study of T cell responses to AZD1222 COVID-19 vaccine. Study-level background: Doses given second, at about 4 or about 12 weeks, were pooled.

For this clone: Its specificity is unknown.

The assay was immunoSEQ multiplex PCR, and TCRdb's table has in-frame clones only and misses some. The profile shows roughly 100,000 clones, about 85% of them singletons. Study-wide results and caveats: There were vaccine-associated CD4 TCRs across spike, dominant at 160-218 and 743-854. Donors were largely white British and mainly female; clonal diversity was possibly underestimated.

The CDR3 is 13 amino acids. V lost 6 bases, J lost 2 bases, and 4 bases stayed unmatched. Germline loops: CDR1 SGDLS, CDR2 YYNGEE. Sequencing used peripheral blood, obtained on day 0 of AZD1222 vaccination. The origin of this receptor is an adult in good health. This chain uses TRBV9 with TRBJ2-5, with 7 bases lining up with TRBD1. DNA of the CDR3: TGTGCCAGCACCAGGGACAGTCAAGAGACCCAGTACTTC. It specifies CASTRDSQETQYF.